The 13 T cell receptor beta chains given below trace back to one sample, sequenced in a study of blood T cell repertoires in COVID-19. Profiled with immunoSEQ multiplex PCR; TCRdb holds only in-frame clones, not every one. The sample has some 58,000 clones; 65% to 90% are singletons. The specimen sequenced was peripheral blood. The receptors were gathered from a man in his forties with acute or convalescent COVID-19.

The chain couples TRBV12-3 or TRBV12-4 to TRBJ1-5; TRBD1 is a possible D gene (6 bases). The CDR3 sequence is 13 residues long. Between the trimmed V and J ends, which lost 7 bases and 6 bases, there was a span of 13 bases. CDR3 DNA sequence: TGTGCCAGCAAGGGGGAAGGGGGTCAGCCCCAGCATTTT. Its translation: CASKGEGGQPQHF.

The chain couples TRBV3-1 (or the pseudogene TRBV3-2) to TRBJ2-1, with 8 bases matching TRBD2. V shed 3 bases and J 7 bases; nucleotides not matched to a gene: 17. The length of the CDR3 is 18 residues. Germline V gene sequence: CDR1 LGHDT, CDR2 YNNKEL (reference sequence). The CDR3 reads CASSQSAPAGANRNEQFF. The CDR3 region has the DNA TGTGCCAGCAGCCAGTCAGCCCCAGCGGGGGCCAATAGAAATGAGCAGTTCTTC.

V and J are TRBV9 and TRBJ1-6, with 10 bases aligning to TRBD1. The V segment lost 4 bases and the J segment 9 bases; nucleotides outside the gene matches: 7. Germline CDR1 and CDR2: SGDLS and YYNGEE. This CDR3 has 15 amino acids. CDR3 protein: CASSPRGTGVSPLHF. The CDR3 bases are TGTGCCAGCAGCCCCCGAGGGACAGGGGTTTCACCCCTCCACTTT.

By proportion, this clone is medium-sized. Other DNA sequences in the same sample also yield this CDR3. This sequence joins TRBV7-2 and TRBJ1-5; D is uncertain. V dropped 3 bases and J dropped 2 bases, with 5 bases sitting between them. This CDR3 comprises 13 residues. The V gene's germline CDR1 is SGHTA and CDR2 FQGNSA. This chain's CDR3 is CASSLRGNQPQHF. DNA for the CDR3: TGTGCCAGCAGCTTGCGTGGCAATCAGCCCCAGCATTTT.

The rearrangement links TRBV18 to TRBJ2-3, with D hard to call. The CDR3 is 16 amino acids. V lost 3 bases and J 0 bases, leaving 13 bases between the germline ends. Germline loops: CDR1 KGHSH, CDR2 LQKENI. The CDR3 DNA reads as TGTGCCAGCTCACCGCTACGCGGTACTAGCACAGATACGCAGTATTTT. Protein: CASSPLRGTSTDTQYF.

The chain carries TRBV2 and TRBJ2-1; 8 nucleotides agree with TRBD1. V was clipped by 3 bases and J by 15 bases; unmatched bases: 10. The germline V gene encodes CDR1 SNHLY and CDR2 FYNNEI. The length of the CDR3 is 13 residues. The CDR3 DNA sequence: TGTGCCAGCAGTGAGGGCTTGACAGGGGCTGGGTTCTTC. This translates into CASSEGLTGAGFF.

The chain links TRBV28 to TRBJ2-7, with TRBD2 identical over 8 bases. J lost 0 bases, V lost 6 bases, and 4 bases had no gene match. Looked up from germline, CDR1 is MDHEN and CDR2 is SYDVKM. The CDR3 is 14 residues long. CDR3 in amino acids: CASRSGGSSYEQYF. CDR3 coding DNA: TGTGCCAGCAGGAGCGGGGGAAGCTCCTACGAGCAGTACTTC.

V gene TRBV27 combines with J gene TRBJ1-3, with D unresolved. The ends were cut back, 6 bases at V and 0 bases at J, with 9 bases in the middle. Germline CDR1 and CDR2: MNHEY and SMNVEV (reference sequence). CDR3 length: 14 residues. The CDR3 DNA reads TGTGCCAGCAGCCCTCAGTCCTCTGGAAACACCATATATTTT. Translated, it gives CASSPQSSGNTIYF.

J is TRBJ2-2 and V is TRBV14; 9 bases match TRBD2. Germline loops: CDR1 SGHDN, CDR2 FVKESK. With 4 bases clipped from V and 5 bases from J, the junction kept 2 bases outside the gene matches. The CDR3 has 14 amino acids. The CDR3 DNA follows: TGTGCCAGCAGCCGGCTAGCGGGGACCGGGGAGCTGTTTTTT. Its protein product is CASSRLAGTGELFF.

The rearrangement joins TRBV27 to TRBJ1-1; a possible D gene is TRBD1 (5 bases). The germline gives CDR1 MNHEY, CDR2 SMNVEV (reference sequence). V was pared by 5 bases and J by 1 base, with 17 bases between. This CDR3 spans 16 amino acids. CDR3 in DNA: TGTGCCAGCAGTCCTCGGGTGGGGCGGTGGAACACTGAAGCTTTCTTT. This codes for CASSPRVGRWNTEAFF.

This clone was found once. The J gene is TRBJ1-5, the V gene TRBV10-3; a possible D gene is TRBD1 (6 bases). Germline loops: CDR1 ENHRY, CDR2 SYGVKD. The CDR3 consists of 16 residues. Between the trimmed V and J ends, which lost 2 bases and 0 bases, there was a span of 11 bases. The CDR3 DNA sequence: TGTGCCATCAGTGAGAAGGACAGCTTTAGCAATCAGCCCCAGCATTTT. Its translation is CAISEKDSFSNQPQHF.

The V and J genes are TRBV6-6 and TRBJ2-2, with 10 nucleotides matching TRBD1. The length of the CDR3 is 16 residues. Trimming cost V 4 bases and J 6 bases; bases outside gene matches: 8. The germline CDR1 and CDR2 sequences are MNHNY and SVGAGI (reference sequence). The CDR3 DNA follows: TGTGCCAGCAGTTCCATCCGGGACAGGGGAGCCGGGGAGCTGTTTTTT. Protein sequence: CASSSIRDRGAGELFF.

This chain connects TRBV14 to TRBJ1-1; TRBD1 aligns across 12 bases. The ends lost 7 bases at V and 11 bases at J; junction bases unmatched: 5. Germline values: CDR1 SGHDN, CDR2 FVKESK. The CDR3 runs to 12 residues. CDR3 sequence: CASNRDRGLAFF. As DNA, the CDR3 is TGTGCCAGCAACCGGGACAGGGGGCTGGCTTTCTTT.